This T cell receptor (beta chain) emerged from a study of response to subunit inactivated influenza vaccine. CDR3 length: 13 amino acids. Looked up from germline, CDR1 is SQVTM and CDR2 is ANQGSEA. V lost 7 bases and J 1 base, leaving 8 bases between the germline ends. TCRdb reanalysed the RT-PCR reads using MiXCR and keeps one entry per CDR3 protein. This sample has a few hundred thousand distinct CDR3 sequences; roughly 20% occur once, and the top ten carry 10% to 13%. Findings of the study overall: After each seasonal influenza vaccination, few new T cells are recruited, the authors suggested.

This clonotype was seen a few times. The antigen remains unidentified. This chain links TRBV29-1 with TRBJ2-6; D is unclear. Sequencing used PBMCs from blood, obtained less than 22 months after vaccination. The receptor's source is a man between 50 and 70 years old who received an inactivated influenza vaccine. CDR3 residues: CSASPSGANVLTF. The CDR3 DNA reads as TGCAGCGCCAGCCCTTCTGGGGCCAACGTCCTGACTTTC.